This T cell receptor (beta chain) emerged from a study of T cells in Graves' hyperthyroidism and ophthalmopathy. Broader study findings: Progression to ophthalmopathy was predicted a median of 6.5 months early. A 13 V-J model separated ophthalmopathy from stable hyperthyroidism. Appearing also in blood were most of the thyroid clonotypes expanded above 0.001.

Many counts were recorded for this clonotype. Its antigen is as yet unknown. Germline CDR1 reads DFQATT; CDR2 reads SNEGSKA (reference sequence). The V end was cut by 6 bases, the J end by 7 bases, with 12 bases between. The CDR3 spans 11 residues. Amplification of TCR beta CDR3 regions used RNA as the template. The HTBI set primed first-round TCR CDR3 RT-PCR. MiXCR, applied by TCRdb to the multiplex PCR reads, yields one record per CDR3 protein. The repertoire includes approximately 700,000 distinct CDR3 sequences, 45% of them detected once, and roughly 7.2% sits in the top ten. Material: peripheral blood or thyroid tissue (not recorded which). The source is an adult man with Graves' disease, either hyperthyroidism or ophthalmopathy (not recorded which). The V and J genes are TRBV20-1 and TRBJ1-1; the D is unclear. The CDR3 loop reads CSAPVRGEAFF. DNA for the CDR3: TGCAGTGCCCCCGTCCGGGGTGAAGCTTTCTTT.